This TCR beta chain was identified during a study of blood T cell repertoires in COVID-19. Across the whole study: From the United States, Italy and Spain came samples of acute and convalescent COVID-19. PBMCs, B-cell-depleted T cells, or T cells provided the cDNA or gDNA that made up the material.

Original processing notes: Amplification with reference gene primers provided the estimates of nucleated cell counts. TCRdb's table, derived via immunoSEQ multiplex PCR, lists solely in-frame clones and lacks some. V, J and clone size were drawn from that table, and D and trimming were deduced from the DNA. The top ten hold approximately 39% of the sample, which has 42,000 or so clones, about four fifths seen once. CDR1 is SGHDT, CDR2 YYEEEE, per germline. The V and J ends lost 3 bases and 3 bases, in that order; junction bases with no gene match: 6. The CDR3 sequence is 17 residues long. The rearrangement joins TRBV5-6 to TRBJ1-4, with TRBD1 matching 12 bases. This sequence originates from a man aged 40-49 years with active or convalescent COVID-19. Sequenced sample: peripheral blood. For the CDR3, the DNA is TGTGCCAGCAGCTCTTCGGGACAGGGGGCTGCTAATGAAAAACTGTTTTTT. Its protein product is CASSSSGQGAANEKLFF. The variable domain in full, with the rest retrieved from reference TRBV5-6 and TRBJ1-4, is DAGVTQSPTHLIKTRGQQVTLRCSPKSGHDTVSWYQQALGQGPQFIFQYYEEEERQRGNFPDRFSGHQFPNYSSELNVNALLLGDSALYLCASSSSGQGAANEKLFFGSGTQLSVL.